The entry below gives a single TCR beta chain sequence along with its context. This CDR3 comprises 15 residues. Per germline, CDR1 SGDLS and CDR2 YYNGEE. Trimming shortened V by 0 bases and J by 3 bases, and 11 bases separated the two germline ends. The sample comes from a study of blood T cell repertoires in COVID-19. For the study at large: PBMCs, B-cell-depleted T cells, or T cells were the source of the cDNA or gDNA that made up the material.

Sequencing used immunoSEQ multiplex PCR; TCRdb keeps in-frame clones, though not all of them. The table records around 260,000 clones, about 81% of them present only once. The chain joins TRBV9 to TRBJ2-3; possible D gene TRBD1, 6 bases. This receptor was obtained from a man younger than 40 with acute COVID-19. Sequencing was done on a sample of PBMCs or T cells enriched from blood (not recorded which). CDR3 amino acids: CASSVGSGVTDTQYF. Here the CDR3 DNA reads TGTGCCAGCAGCGTAGGATCAGGGGTGACAGATACGCAGTATTTT. The full variable domain, rest sourced from reference TRBV9 and TRBJ2-3, is DSGVTQTPKHLITATGQRVTLRCSPRSGDLSVYWYQQSLDQGLQFLIQYYNGEERAKGNILERFSAQQFPDLHSELNLSSLELGDSALYFCASSVGSGVTDTQYFGPGTRLTVL.